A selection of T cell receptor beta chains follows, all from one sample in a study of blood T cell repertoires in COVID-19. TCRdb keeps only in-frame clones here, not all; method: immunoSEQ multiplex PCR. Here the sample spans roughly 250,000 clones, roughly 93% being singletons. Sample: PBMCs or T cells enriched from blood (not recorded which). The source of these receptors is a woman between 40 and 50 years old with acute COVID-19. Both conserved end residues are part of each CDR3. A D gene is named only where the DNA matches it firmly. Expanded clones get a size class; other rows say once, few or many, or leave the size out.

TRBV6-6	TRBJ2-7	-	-	CASSDRTEGGYEQYF	TGTGCCAGCAGTGACAGGACTGAAGGTGGCTACGAGCAGTACTTC
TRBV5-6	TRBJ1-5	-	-	CASSFLAGPQHF	TGTGCCAGCAGCTTCTTAGCGGGGCCCCAGCATTTT
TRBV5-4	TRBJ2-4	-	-	CASSLDRNKNIQYF	TGTGCCAGCAGCTTGGACAGAAACAAAAACATTCAGTACTTC
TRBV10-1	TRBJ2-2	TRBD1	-	CASRPGTGKSNTGELFF	TGCGCCAGCAGGCCCGGGACAGGGAAATCGAACACCGGGGAGCTGTTTTTT
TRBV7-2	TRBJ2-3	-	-	CASSLRGGGATDTQYF	TGTGCCAGCAGCTTAAGGGGGGGCGGGGCCACAGATACGCAGTATTTT
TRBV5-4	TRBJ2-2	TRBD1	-	CASTRGLQGARELFF	TGTGCCAGCACCCGGGGTCTACAGGGGGCCCGGGAGCTGTTTTTT
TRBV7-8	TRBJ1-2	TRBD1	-	CASSLTSRRTGALMGYTF	TGTGCCAGCAGCTTGACGAGTCGGCGGACAGGGGCCTTAATGGGCTACACCTTC
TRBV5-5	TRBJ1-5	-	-	CASSRTGSAGQPQHF	TGTGCCAGCAGCCGGACGGGGTCAGCCGGGCAGCCCCAGCATTTT
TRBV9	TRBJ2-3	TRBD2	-	CASSTLGTTPDTQYF	TGTGCCAGCAGCACCCTGGGGACTACCCCAGATACGCAGTATTTT
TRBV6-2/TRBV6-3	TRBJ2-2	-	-	CASTPRGGANTGELFF	TGTGCCAGCACCCCCCGGGGTGGCGCGAACACCGGGGAGCTGTTTTTT
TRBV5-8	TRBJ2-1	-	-	CASSLRGAQGEQFF	TGTGCCAGCAGCCTTCGGGGGGCGCAGGGGGAGCAGTTCTTC
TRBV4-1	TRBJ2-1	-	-	CASSQATVAYNEQFF	TGCGCCAGCAGCCAAGCTACGGTAGCCTACAATGAGCAGTTCTTC
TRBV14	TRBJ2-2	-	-	CASSQFGGFTGELFF	TGTGCCAGCAGCCAATTCGGGGGTTTTACCGGGGAGCTGTTTTTT
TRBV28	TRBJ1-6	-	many	CASHQRQGLHF	TGTGCCAGCCATCAAAGACAAGGACTCCACTTT
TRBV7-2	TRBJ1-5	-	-	CASSDGIFQPQHF	TGTGCCAGCAGCGACGGGATTTTTCAGCCCCAGCATTTT
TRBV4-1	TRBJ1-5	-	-	CASSQYVQANQPQHF	TGCGCCAGCAGCCAATATGTCCAGGCCAATCAGCCCCAGCATTTT
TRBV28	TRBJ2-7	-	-	CASSLQEPEQYF	TGTGCCAGCAGTTTGCAGGAACCCGAGCAGTACTTC
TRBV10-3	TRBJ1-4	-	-	CAISEVSGDEKLFF	TGTGCCATCAGTGAGGTGTCAGGGGACGAAAAACTGTTTTTT
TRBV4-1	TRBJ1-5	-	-	CASSPIQGDQPQHF	TGCGCCAGCAGCCCTATACAGGGAGATCAGCCCCAGCATTTT
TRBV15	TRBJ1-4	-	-	CATSRDIATNEKLFF	TGTGCCACCAGCAGAGATATAGCAACTAATGAAAAACTGTTTTTT
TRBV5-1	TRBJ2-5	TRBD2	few	CASSLAGGQETQYF	TGCGCCAGCAGCTTAGCGGGGGGCCAAGAGACCCAGTACTTC
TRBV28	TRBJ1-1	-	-	CASIQTRGRRNTEAFF	TGTGCCAGCATTCAGACTAGGGGACGGCGGAACACTGAAGCTTTCTTT
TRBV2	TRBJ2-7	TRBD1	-	CASSELGRVGTGASYEQYF	TGTGCCAGCAGTGAACTGGGGCGTGTCGGGACAGGGGCGTCCTACGAGCAGTACTTC
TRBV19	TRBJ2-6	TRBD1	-	CASLRGQGSPGANVLTF	TGTGCCAGTCTTCGAGGACAGGGGAGTCCTGGGGCCAACGTCCTGACTTTC
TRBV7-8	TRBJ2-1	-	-	CASSLVLGNEQFF	TGTGCCAGCAGCTTAGTGCTAGGCAATGAGCAGTTCTTC
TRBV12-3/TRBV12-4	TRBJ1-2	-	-	CASSLVTGYGYTF	TGTGCCAGCAGTTTGGTGACGGGGTATGGCTACACCTTC
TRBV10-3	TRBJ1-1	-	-	CAISERQTGPGTEAFF	TGTGCCATCAGTGAGCGACAGACAGGCCCGGGGACTGAAGCTTTCTTT
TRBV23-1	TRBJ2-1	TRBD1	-	CASSQTGNRGRRNEQFF	TGCGCCAGCAGTCAAACAGGGAACAGGGGACGGCGCAATGAGCAGTTCTTC
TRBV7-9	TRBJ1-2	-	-	CASRRATGLANYGYTF	TGTGCCAGCAGACGAGCTACAGGGTTAGCTAACTATGGCTACACCTTC
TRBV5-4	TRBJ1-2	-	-	CASKEGGDPYISNYGYTF	TGTGCCAGCAAAGAAGGGGGGGATCCTTATATTTCTAACTATGGCTACACCTTC
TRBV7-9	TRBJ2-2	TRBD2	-	CASSPGLAGLRANAGELFF	TGTGCCAGCAGCCCGGGACTAGCGGGGCTTAGGGCCAACGCCGGGGAGCTGTTTTTT
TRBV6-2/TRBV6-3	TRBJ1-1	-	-	CASSYQGPGAFF	TGTGCCAGCAGTTATCAGGGCCCGGGAGCTTTCTTT
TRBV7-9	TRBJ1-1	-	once	CASSLYRDTVTEAFF	TGTGCCAGCAGCTTGTACAGGGATACGGTAACTGAAGCTTTCTTT
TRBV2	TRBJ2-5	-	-	CASSESRGVGQETQYF	TGTGCCAGCAGTGAAAGCCGGGGAGTAGGGCAAGAGACCCAGTACTTC
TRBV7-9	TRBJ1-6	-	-	CASSLAGGSPLHF	TGTGCCAGCAGCTTAGCAGGGGGATCACCCCTCCACTTT
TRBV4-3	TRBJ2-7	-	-	CASSHATSREQYF	TGCGCCAGCAGCCACGCCACGTCGCGGGAGCAGTACTTC
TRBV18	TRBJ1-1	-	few	CASSQGMNTEAFF	TGTGCCAGCTCTCAGGGTATGAACACTGAAGCTTTCTTT
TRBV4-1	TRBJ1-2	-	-	CASSQDQGRRGYTF	TGCGCCAGCAGCCAAGATCAAGGGAGACGGGGCTACACCTTC
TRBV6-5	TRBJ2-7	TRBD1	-	CASSYSRQGGSYEQYF	TGTGCCAGCAGTTACTCGAGACAGGGGGGCTCCTACGAGCAGTACTTC
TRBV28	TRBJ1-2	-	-	CASITAGGRNYGYTF	TGTGCCAGCATCACAGCCGGGGGACGAAACTATGGCTACACCTTC
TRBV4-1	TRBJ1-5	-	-	CASSQETTRSNQPQHF	TGCGCCAGCAGCCAAGAGACAACCAGAAGCAATCAGCCCCAGCATTTT
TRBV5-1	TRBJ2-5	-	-	CASSLGQVKETQYF	TGCGCCAGCAGCTTGGGACAGGTCAAAGAGACCCAGTACTTC
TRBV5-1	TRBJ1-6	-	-	CASSLDGGPNSPLHF	TGCGCCAGCAGCCTTGACGGAGGCCCGAATTCACCCCTCCACTTT
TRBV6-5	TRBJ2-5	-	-	CASSYSRVGGRETQYF	TGTGCCAGCAGTTACTCGAGGGTTGGAGGTAGGGAGACCCAGTACTTC
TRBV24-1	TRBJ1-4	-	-	CATDMVFVSTNEKLFF	TGTGCCACCGACATGGTTTTTGTGTCAACTAATGAAAAACTGTTTTTT
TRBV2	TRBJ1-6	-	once	CASSGGAYNSPLHF	TGTGCCAGCAGCGGGGGGGCCTATAATTCACCCCTCCACTTT